This note documents a single T cell receptor beta chain sequence. Antigen specificity is unknown. Preparation of the TCRbeta library used unique molecular identifiers. TCRdb processed the PCR reads anew with MiXCR; each CDR3 protein has one entry. Here the sample spans 300,000 to 350,000 distinct CDR3 sequences, around 25% being singletons. These data are taken from a study of T-cell reconstitution after alpha-beta-depleted transplantation in children. Study observations and caveats: At the one-year point after transplant, T-cell counts and TCRbeta diversity were found to come mostly from T cells that had been newly produced. Surviving recipient cells, namely T cells and thymic progenitors, were the source of high day-60 TCRbeta diversity in some patients. After transplant, at about two months, alpha-beta T cells were reportedly derived from several hundred expanded graft clones.

The sequence derives from a male patient younger than 18 who had a stem cell transplant for acute lymphoblastic leukemia, so the T cells may come from the graft donor. Sequenced here: PBMCs, mostly from graft donor cells, sampled 180 days after TCRalphabeta/CD19-depleted stem cell transplant.

CDR3 bases: TGTGCCAGCTCACCTTTGCAGGGCGGGAGGCGAACCGGGGAGCTGTTTTTT. This gives the protein CASSPLQGGRRTGELFF. The chain carries TRBV18 and TRBJ2-2; the match to TRBD2 covers 8 bases. V lost 3 bases, J lost 5 bases, and 11 bases stayed unmatched. The CDR3 sequence is 17 residues long. CDR1 is KGHSH and CDR2 is LQKENI in the germline V gene.